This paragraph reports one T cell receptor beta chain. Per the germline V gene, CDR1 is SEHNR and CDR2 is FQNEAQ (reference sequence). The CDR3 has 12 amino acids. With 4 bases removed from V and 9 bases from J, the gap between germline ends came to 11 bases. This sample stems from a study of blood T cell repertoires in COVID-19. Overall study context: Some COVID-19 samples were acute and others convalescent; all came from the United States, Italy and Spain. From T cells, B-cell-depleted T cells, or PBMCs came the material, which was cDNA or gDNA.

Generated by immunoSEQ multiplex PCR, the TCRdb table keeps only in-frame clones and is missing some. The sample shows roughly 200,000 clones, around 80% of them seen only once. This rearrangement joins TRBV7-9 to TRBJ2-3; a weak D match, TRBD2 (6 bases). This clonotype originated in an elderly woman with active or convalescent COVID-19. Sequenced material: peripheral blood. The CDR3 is CASSSRDLTQYF. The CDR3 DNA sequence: TGTGCCAGCAGCTCCCGGGACTTGACGCAGTATTTT.